This entry lists 8 T cell receptor beta chains sequenced from one sample in a study of shared clonotypes between healthy human individuals (dated by TCRdb to 2019 to 2021). The protocol used for the library was the immunoSEQ multiplex PCR assay. Imported from immuneACCESS, the table was reduced by TCRdb to in-frame sequences with V and J called. These copies leave out some clones; in studies compared against another copy, an unresolved V gene accounts for under half, and the cause of the remainder is not known. Present in this sample are 650,000 to 700,000 clones, about 90% of which were seen just once. In total, the top ten clones hold 34% of the sample. Material: memory CD8+ T cells from PBMCs. The sample's cell subset or site label is to be understood as: CD45RO+ cells pooled with CCR7-negative TemRA cells. These TCRs come from a man aged 18 to 29 in good health. Some clones in this sample may be carry-over from other donors' samples.

The chain uses TRBV30 and TRBJ1-5, with D possibly matching TRBD1 (5 bases). This CDR3 contains 15 residues. Germline lookup yields CDR1 GTSNPN and CDR2 SVGIG (reference sequence). The germline V and J ends were trimmed by 0 bases and 3 bases, with 12 bases remaining between them. The CDR3 nucleotides read TGTGCCTGGAGTGTAAGGGGTTCGTACAATCAGCCCCAGCATTTT. Translation: CAWSVRGSYNQPQHF. Based on the CDR3 plus reference TRBV30 and TRBJ1-5, the full variable domain is SQTIHQWPATLVQPVGSPLSLECTVEGTSNPNLYWYRQAAGRGLQLLFYSVGIGQISSEVPQNLSASRPQDRQFILSSKKLLLSDSGFYLCAWSVRGSYNQPQHFGDGTRLSIL.

This chain connects TRBV7-8 to TRBJ2-1, with D possibly called TRBD1 or TRBD2 (6 bases each). Trimming removed 1 base at V and 10 bases at J, with 14 bases between. In germline, CDR1 is SGHVS, CDR2 FQNEAQ. The CDR3 has 14 residues. For the CDR3, the DNA is TGTGCCAGCAGCTTAGTAGGGGGGTTCGGCGAGCAGTTCTTC. Translating it yields CASSLVGGFGEQFF.

V is TRBV19 and J is TRBJ2-1; TRBD2 agrees at 8 bases. Germline CDR1 is LNHDA and CDR2 is SQIVND (reference sequence). Losses at the gene ends were 7 bases for V and 8 bases for J; bases not matched to a gene: 4. CDR3 size: 12 residues. CDR3 amino acids: CASMSGSDEQFF. CDR3 DNA: TGTGCCAGTATGAGCGGGAGCGATGAGCAGTTCTTC.

The J gene is TRBJ2-2, the V gene TRBV15, with no clear D. Looked up from germline, CDR1 is LNHNV and CDR2 is YYDKDF (reference sequence). Between the trimmed V and J ends, which lost 6 bases and 6 bases, there was a span of 5 bases. The length of the CDR3 is 11 residues. DNA of the CDR3: TGTGCCACCAGTGAATCCGGGGAGCTGTTTTTT. It is translated as CATSESGELFF.

The V and J genes are TRBV9 and TRBJ2-2, with D unresolved. Germline CDR1 reads SGDLS; CDR2 reads YYNGEE. V shed 0 bases and J shed 6 bases, with 12 bases lying between them. This CDR3 spans 15 amino acids. CDR3 bases: TGTGCCAGCAGCGTAGGGGGTGCTCGCTCCGGGGAGCTGTTTTTT. Its translation: CASSVGGARSGELFF.

The chain joins TRBV7-8 to TRBJ2-5, with D perhaps TRBD2 (6 bases). The closer fit of TRBJ2-7 to the DNA end suggests the J call may be wrong. CDR3 size: 16 residues. CDR1 is SGHVS and CDR2 is FQNEAQ in the germline V gene. CDR3 in amino acids: CASSLVAAGTSYEQYF. CDR3 sequence (DNA): TGTGCCAGCAGCTTAGTAGCAGCGGGTACATCCTACGAGCAGTACTTC.

V is TRBV2 and J is TRBJ2-2; D remains ambiguous. The CDR3 contains 13 residues. V was pared by 3 bases and J by 3 bases, with 5 bases between. Per germline, CDR1 SNHLY and CDR2 FYNNEI. The CDR3 bases are TGTGCCAGCAGTGATGACGACACCGGGGAGCTGTTTTTT. It translates to CASSDDDTGELFF.

The count of this clone is one. The chain links TRBV10-1 to TRBJ2-7; the D is unclear. This CDR3 region has 15 residues. The V gene's germline CDR1 is WNHNN and CDR2 SYGVQD (reference sequence). Trimming cost V 2 bases and J 2 bases, with 13 bases left between them. As DNA, the CDR3 is TGCGCCAGCAGTGAGACGGCCCCGGGCACCTACGAGCAGTACTTC. Translation: CASSETAPGTYEQYF.